This TCR beta chain came from a study of CD8 T cells in ankylosing spondylitis. Findings of the study overall: Past studies reported some motif variants in reactive arthritis synovial fluid and blood. Typical of ankylosing spondylitis blood, it appeared, was a TCR beta motif of under 10 highly homologous variants.

Note on this clonotype: The target antigen is unknown. This may be a read error, as it is one base from a much larger clone.

Quantitative 5'-RACE with molecular barcodes generated TCR beta libraries. TCRdb redid the calling of the 5' RACE reads with MiXCR, one entry per CDR3 protein. The sample records 200,000 to 300,000 distinct CDR3 sequences, under 12% being singletons. This CDR3 has 13 residues. Sequencing was performed on blood, either unsorted or a sorted T cell fraction (not recorded which). The rearrangement joins TRBV12-3 or TRBV12-4 to TRBJ1-2; D gene uncertain. This clonotype was obtained from a male donor with ankylosing spondylitis or in good health (not recorded which). CDR3 sequence (DNA): TGTGCCAACAGTGAAGATAGAAGCTATGGCTACACCTTC. Amino acids: CANSEDRSYGYTF.